Detailed here is one TCR beta chain. The CDR3 contains 11 residues. From germline, CDR1 is LNHDA and CDR2 SQIVND (reference sequence). V was trimmed by 7 bases and J by 4 bases, leaving 4 bases between them. The data originate from a study of cytotoxic CD8 clonotypes in ibrutinib-treated CLL. Some clones are missing from TCRdb's copy, which holds only in-frame ones; the method was immunoSEQ multiplex PCR. The data show approximately 350,000 clones, with around 66% seen just once and 6.3% held by the top ten. V usage is TRBV19 and J usage is TRBJ2-2; no reliable D call. The sample was PBMCs, taken after 36 months of ibrutinib treatment. This receptor was identified in a human donor with chronic lymphocytic leukemia. The CDR3 DNA reads TGTGCCAGTACCAGCACCGGGGAGCTGTTTTTT. This gives the protein CASTSTGELFF.